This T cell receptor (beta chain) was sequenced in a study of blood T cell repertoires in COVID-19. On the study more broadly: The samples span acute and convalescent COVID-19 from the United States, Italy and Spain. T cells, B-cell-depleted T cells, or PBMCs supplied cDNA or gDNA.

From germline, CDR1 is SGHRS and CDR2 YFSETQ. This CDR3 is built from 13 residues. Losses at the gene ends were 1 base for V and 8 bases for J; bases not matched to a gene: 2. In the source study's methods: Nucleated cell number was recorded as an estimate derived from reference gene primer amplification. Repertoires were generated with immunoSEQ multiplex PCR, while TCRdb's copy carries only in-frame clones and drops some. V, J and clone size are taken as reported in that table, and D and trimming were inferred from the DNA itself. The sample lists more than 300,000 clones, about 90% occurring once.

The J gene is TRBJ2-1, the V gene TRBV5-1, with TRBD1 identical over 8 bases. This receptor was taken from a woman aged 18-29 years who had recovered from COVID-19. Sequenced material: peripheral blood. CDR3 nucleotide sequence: TGCGCCAGCAGCTTGCCAGGGGGCGATGAGCAGTTCTTC. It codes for CASSLPGGDEQFF.